A selection of T cell receptor beta chains follows, all from one sample in a study of T cells in Graves' hyperthyroidism and ophthalmopathy. TCRdb re-called the multiplex PCR reads through MiXCR, storing one row per CDR3 protein. Seen here are approximately 600,000 distinct CDR3 sequences, around 21% observed once, and the top ten hold roughly 30%. Material for sequencing was blood. The source is a man in his thirties or forties with Graves' ophthalmopathy. The CDR3 runs from the conserved cysteine through the conserved F or W. D genes are given only for firm matches. Rows may omit the clone size; those that give it use once, few, many or a size class.

clone size,J gene,D gene,V gene,CDR3 DNA,CDR3 protein
.,TRBJ2-7,TRBD2,TRBV7-2,TGTGCCAGCAGCTTGAGACTAGCGAGAGACTTCTACGAGCAGTACTTC,CASSLRLARDFYEQYF
.,TRBJ2-7,.,TRBV7-2,TGTGCCAGCAGCTTAACTGGGATTTCCGAGCAGTACTTC,CASSLTGISEQYF
.,TRBJ2-3,.,TRBV6-1,TGTGCCAGCAGCCCCGATAGCAGGGATACAGATACGCAGTATTTT,CASSPDSRDTDTQYF
few,TRBJ2-2,TRBD1,TRBV5-6,TGTGCCAGCGGCGACAGGGTCGCCGGGGAGCTGTTTTTT,CASGDRVAGELFF
many,TRBJ2-1,.,TRBV7-2,TGTGCCAGCAGCACTGGGAACTCCTACAATGAGCAGTTCTTC,CASSTGNSYNEQFF
few,TRBJ1-5,TRBD1,TRBV29-1,TGCAGCGTTATGCTAGGGGGCGCGAGTCAGCCCCAGCATTTT,CSVMLGGASQPQHF
few,TRBJ2-5,.,TRBV20-1,TGCAGTGCTAGGCATGGGCAGGGAGGGGGGACCCAGTACTTC,CSARHGQGGGTQYF
few,TRBJ2-5,.,TRBV18,TGTGCCAGCTCACCTCGTCCAAGGGAGACCCAGTACTTC,CASSPRPRETQYF
many,TRBJ2-7,TRBD2,TRBV10-3,TGTGCCATCAGTGCGCTGCCTGCGGGAGTGTTCTACGAGCAGTACTTC,CAISALPAGVFYEQYF
few,TRBJ2-1,.,TRBV20-1,TGCAGTGCTCGAGGGGGGGCTGTAGCCTACAATGAGCAGTTCTTC,CSARGGAVAYNEQFF
once,TRBJ1-2,.,TRBV4-2,TGTGCCAGCAGTTTAACATTTCAGGGAAGTGGCTACACCTTC,CASSLTFQGSGYTF
once,TRBJ1-6,.,TRBV9,TGTGCCAGCAGCGTAGATACAGGGTGGAATTCACCCCTCCACTTT,CASSVDTGWNSPLHF
many,TRBJ1-1,.,TRBV6-1,TGTGCCAGCAGTGTAACTGCTGAAGCTTTCTTT,CASSVTAEAFF
few,TRBJ2-2,.,TRBV6-2/TRBV6-3,TGTGCCAGCAGTCCTCCGGGCGCCGGGACCGGGGAGCTGTTTTTT,CASSPPGAGTGELFF
.,TRBJ1-2,TRBD1,TRBV6-9,TGTGCCAGCAGTTACCCGACAGGGCTCTATGGCTACACCTTC,CASSYPTGLYGYTF
few,TRBJ2-2,.,TRBV27,TGTGCCAGCAGTTTACTGGCAGGGGAGCTGTTTTTT,CASSLLAGELFF
few,TRBJ2-1,.,TRBV20-1,TGCAGTGCTAGAATGCCATCACCGGGACTTCTGAGCTCCTACAATGAGCAGTTCTTC,CSARMPSPGLLSSYNEQFF
few,TRBJ2-5,TRBD1,TRBV12-3/TRBV12-4,TGTGCCAGCAGTACCCGGACAGGGGGCATAGAGACCCAGTACTTC,CASSTRTGGIETQYF
few,TRBJ2-2,.,TRBV19,TGTGCCAGTAGTATAGATAAGGGAACCGGGGAGCTGTTTTTT,CASSIDKGTGELFF
.,TRBJ2-1,.,TRBV2,TGTGCCAGCAGTGCGGCTAGGGACAATGAGCAGTTCTTC,CASSAARDNEQFF
few,TRBJ2-2,.,TRBV9,TGTGCCAGCAGCTTTAACCCCCAGCCGGGCACCGGGGAGCTGTTTTTT,CASSFNPQPGTGELFF
.,TRBJ2-7,TRBD2,TRBV5-1,TGCGCCAGCAGCTTTCTAGCGGGAGGGCCGAGGTACGAGCAGTACTTC,CASSFLAGGPRYEQYF
.,TRBJ1-2,.,TRBV6-5,TGTGCCAGCAGTTACTCGAAGGCAGGAGCCCTCAATGGCTACACCTTC,CASSYSKAGALNGYTF
.,TRBJ2-7,.,TRBV30,TGTGCCTGGAGTGTACGGTCGGGAATTTCCTACGAGCAGTACTTC,CAWSVRSGISYEQYF
few,TRBJ2-7,TRBD1,TRBV20-1,TGCAGTGCTAGACCGGGACAGGGAGGCGAGCAGTACTTC,CSARPGQGGEQYF
.,TRBJ2-5,TRBD2,TRBV3-1,TGTGCCAGCAGCCAAGATCTAATAGCGGGAGGGGGGTTGCGCGGAGAGACCCAGTACTTC,CASSQDLIAGGGLRGETQYF
.,TRBJ2-1,TRBD2,TRBV27,TGTGCCAGCAGTTGGGGACTAGCGGGAGACGTTGAGCAGTTCTTC,CASSWGLAGDVEQFF
many,TRBJ2-7,.,TRBV11-2,TGTGCCAGCGAACAGGGCGGGTACGAGCAGTACTTC,CASEQGGYEQYF
.,TRBJ1-4,.,TRBV19,TGTGCCACGAGAGGGGAAAAACTGTTTTTT,CATRGEKLFF
.,TRBJ1-4,TRBD1,TRBV7-9,TGTGTCAGCAGCACGGACAGGGGGCTCAGAGAAAAACTGTTTTTT,CVSSTDRGLREKLFF
many,TRBJ2-1,.,TRBV20-1,TGCAGTGCTAGCCCAAGCAATGAGCAGTTCTTC,CSASPSNEQFF
many,TRBJ2-7,TRBD1,TRBV6-1,TGTGCCAGCAGTGAAGCTGCAGGGGGCAACGAGCAGTACTTC,CASSEAAGGNEQYF
few,TRBJ1-1,.,TRBV7-8,TGTGCCAGCAGCCCTCCTATTTTGAACACTGAAGCTTTCTTT,CASSPPILNTEAFF
many,TRBJ1-1,.,TRBV2,TGTGCCAGCAGAAAGGGGTGGGCCGAAGCTTTCTTT,CASRKGWAEAFF
.,TRBJ1-2,.,TRBV9,TGTGCCAGCAGGAACGGGCAGAGCTATGGCTACACCTTC,CASRNGQSYGYTF
.,TRBJ2-5,.,TRBV10-3,TGTGCCACCGCCTTGTTTGAGGAGGGAGAGGCAGAGACCCAGTACTTC,CATALFEEGEAETQYF
once,TRBJ2-2,.,TRBV3-1,TGTGCCAGCAGCCCGACGGGCCCCGGCGGACTGTTTTTT,CASSPTGPGGLFF
few,TRBJ1-1,.,TRBV20-1,TGCAGTGCTAGAGATGGGATGAACACTGAAGCTTTCTTT,CSARDGMNTEAFF
few,TRBJ2-3,.,TRBV5-1,TGCGCCAGCAGCCCCTCCTTCGAGGGCACAGATACGCAGTATTTT,CASSPSFEGTDTQYF
few,TRBJ2-1,.,TRBV6-1,TGTGCCAGCAGTGAAAGGGGGGACTCCAGCTCCTACAATGAGCAGTTCTTC,CASSERGDSSSYNEQFF